This T cell receptor beta chain is from a study of blood T cell repertoires in COVID-19. The wider study: Material from acute and convalescent COVID-19 was sourced from the United States, Italy and Spain.

The V gene's germline CDR1 is SGHTA and CDR2 FQGNSA. This CDR3 has 15 residues. Trimming cost V 3 bases and J 7 bases; bases outside gene matches: 7. Original processing methods: Scientists estimated how many nucleated cells there were by amplifying reference gene primers. The repertoire was sequenced with immunoSEQ multiplex PCR; TCRdb's copy has only in-frame clones and lacks some. V, J and clone size derive from that table, while D and trimming were established from the DNA sequence. Here the sample spans 170,000 or so clones, 83% being singletons. The sample consisted of peripheral blood. This TCR came from a human donor in a cohort sampled during active COVID-19. This chain joins TRBV7-2 and TRBJ2-1; 9 bases are a match to TRBD2. The CDR3 here is CASSFTSGRRNEQFF. The CDR3 DNA follows: TGTGCCAGCAGCTTTACCAGCGGGAGGAGGAATGAGCAGTTCTTC.